This TCR beta chain was identified in a study of cytomegalovirus exposure and HLA in healthy donors (dated by TCRdb to 2015 to 2018). The study in broad terms: According to an earlier analysis of several hundred of the donors, about 180 million T cells yielded roughly 100 million unique TCR beta sequences and about 300 Gb of sequence data. To study patterns of TCR occurrence, a later analysis re-analyzed previously published TCR beta repertoires from several hundred donors and added high-resolution HLA genotyping. To predict cytomegalovirus infection status, the study combined high-throughput TCR immunosequencing, statistical association of individual TCRs with disease status, and machine learning. The number of typed donors differed by locus: roughly 620-630 for A, B, C, DRB1 and DQB1; 500 to 550 for DQA1; 600 to 610 for DPA1; and about 450 for DPB1. An early release that covered about 600 HLA-typed donors contained 300 to 350 gigabases of sequencing data and 70 million to 100 million unique TCR sequences. Donor age, sex, ethnicity and CMV serostatus were compiled alongside the repertoire data. The genetic ancestry cluster associated with self-reported Caucasian donors included over 65% of the approximately 430 genotyped donors. Genome-wide SNP genotypes for about three fifths of the roughly 700 donors were used in a later genetic analysis, which treated that subset as a discovery cohort. To decide whether each TCR beta V gene segment behaved as functional or pseudogenic, an earlier analysis of some 600 of the donors relied on high-throughput TCR beta sequencing. The later analysis used no new phenotypic data to find candidate immune exposures, relying instead on TCR beta sequences and their occurrence across donors. Roughly 5 DR-DQ haplotypes were treated as single units for association and clustering because of strong linkage in the cohort. The aim of the study was to test whether cataloging public T cell receptors could identify signatures of past pathogen exposure. Besides the first cohort of approximately 710 subjects, a separate validation cohort made up of roughly 120 different subjects was used. Every repertoire in the discovery cohort had been generated on one and the same sequencing platform. Among around 400 genotyped donors of the cohort, an average of about 240,000 unique TCR beta nucleotide sequences were sequenced per donor, roughly 18% of them non-productive. Class I and class II HLA loci were covered by the typing at four-digit resolution. The study used immunosequencing to profile the T cell repertoires of 666 subjects and linked those repertoires to cytomegalovirus serostatus. Findings and caveats that apply to the study as a whole: A later genetic analysis reported fewer N-insertions in productive TCRs among donors in an Asian-associated ancestry cluster than the roughly 650-donor mean. Sequencing depth was assumed to be roughly uniform across donors in the presence/absence analyses, though that assumption may not hold. Because some donors lacked HLA typing at each locus, the association tests relied only on the typed subset. In a later analysis, HLA-associated TCR beta chains showed more clonal expansion and lower generation probabilities than non-associated chains that were equally common. An earlier analysis of approximately 600 of the donors showed that most TCR beta V segments appeared in productive rearrangements either about 90% or about 30% of the time, which broadly matched IMGT annotations. A cluster of highly shared sequence variants was judged likely to be a technical artifact of the sequencing pipeline. Correlated functional status among segregating V segments might be attributable to linkage disequilibrium, but an unknown experimental factor could not be ruled out. In both the original and validation cohorts, the classifier was reported to diagnose cytomegalovirus status with high specificity and sensitivity. According to the authors, the approach could potentially be generalized to other disease states and immunological phenotypes. The earlier analysis of approximately 590 of the donors excluded around 17 rarely observed V segments, including chromosome 9 orphons, because counts were too low. Across donors, most TCR sequences were observed very rarely, whereas some public TCRs were present in many individuals. A further reported finding was that TCR beta sequences accurately predicted the HLA-A and HLA-B alleles for most subjects in the first cohort. Assigning TCR associations to individual alleles was difficult when HLA alleles, especially DR and DQ, strongly co-occurred. In the study, some 160 TCR beta chains were listed as associated with cytomegalovirus. CMV serostatus was the only immune exposure information available for the cohort. A later genetic analysis associated a missense DCLRE1C variant with V-gene and J-gene trimming of TCR beta chains, and an independent cohort replicated the association. In a later analysis, several top co-occurrence clusters were reported to appear linked to parvovirus B19, influenza, CMV and Epstein-Barr virus. Specific HLA alleles were associated with 18,000 or so TCR beta sequences at a false discovery rate of 0.05 in a later analysis. Three of the identified cytomegalovirus-associated TCR beta chains were confirmed in vitro to be specific for cytomegalovirus antigens. Only TCR beta chains were sequenced in this cohort, and the absence of alpha or paired-chain data limited detectable features. Most CMV-associated TCR beta chains appeared to be HLA-restricted in a later analysis, and the HLA associations seemed to be driven largely by CMV exposure. In a later analysis, TCR association rates were found to vary across HLA loci, with the most associated TCRs seen for DRB1 alleles and the fewest for HLA-C alleles.

Library preparation used the immunoSEQ multiplex PCR assay. For the multiplex PCR, a mixture combining 60 forward primers for TCR Vbeta segments and 13 reverse primers for TCR Jbeta segments was used. The CDR3 region of rearranged TCR beta genes was amplified from genomic DNA by a multiplex PCR assay. Amplified TCR beta libraries were sequenced as 87-base-pair reads on the Illumina HiSeq System. In the authors' own workflow: In a later analysis, tens of millions of unique TCR beta chains were counted across the 500 to 850 repertoires, and roughly 11 million of these chains were shared by at least two donors. A nearest-neighbor algorithm error-corrected the raw reads and collapsed the reads into unique sequences, merging closely related sequences to remove PCR and sequencing errors. Alignment of CDR3 sequences to IMGT reference sequences was used to assign V, D and J gene segments. For a sequence to be retained, a match of at least six nucleotides was required to both a V gene segment and a J gene segment. A rearrangement counted as productive if the CDR3 had no stop codons and remained in frame with V and J, and every other rearrangement counted as non-productive. Following IMGT convention, CDR3 was defined as the stretch from the second conserved V-encoded cysteine to the conserved J-encoded phenylalanine. Sequences without an unambiguous match to a single V gene segment were excluded from the earlier analysis of several hundred of the donors. In an earlier analysis of some 590 of the donors, V segments were called functional above 56.7% productive rearrangements and were called segregating when the between-donor standard deviation exceeded 5%. A statistical classification framework was built for diagnosing cytomegalovirus status from the catalog of TCR beta chain sequences. A later analysis assigned V and J genes by comparing TCR nucleotide sequences with IMGT/GENE-DB human TR gene sequences. A later analysis assigned CDR3 sequences and most-parsimonious VDJ recombination scenarios with the TCRdist pipeline. In a later analysis, every TCR beta chain was defined by the combination of its CDR3 amino acid sequence and its V-gene family, and reads without a unique V-gene family were dropped. In a later analysis, fewer than 600 highly shared, low-generation-probability nucleotide sequences were removed to address suspected cross-contamination and a sequencing artifact. In a later analysis, a clonal expansion index was calculated for each public chain from normalized within-repertoire ranks of inferred template counts. In a later analysis, generation probabilities were computed with a VDJ recombination model fitted to out-of-frame rearrangements, and the resulting probabilities were checked against IGoR. In a later analysis, TCR-TCR, TCR-HLA and TCR-CMV co-occurrence was scored with hypergeometric tests, and a repertoire-size bias correction was applied to TCR pairs. False discovery rates were estimated in a later analysis by permuting HLA or CMV assignments 20 times. In a later analysis, co-occurring TCRs were grouped using DBSCAN, with TCRdist sequence similarity added in when clustering inside HLA-allele-positive subsets. Repertoires with fewer than 30,000 or more than 120,000 public chains, plus five repertoires with anomalous nucleotide sharing, were excluded from co-occurrence clustering. Sourced from immuneACCESS, this table was stored by TCRdb with only in-frame sequences that have V and J called. A share of the clones is absent; for the studies checked, an unresolved V gene accounts for under half, and the remainder has no known explanation. Clone size and V and J calls were adopted from that table, with D and trimming inferred from the DNA. This sample gives over 150,000 clones in total; around 86% of them show up just once. The ten top clones hold 6.5% of the sample.

The cohort was made up of 666 healthy bone marrow donors. At the time of sampling, all cohort members were nominally healthy, though unrecorded immune exposures were likely present. The donor tested CMV seropositive, placing the donor among the 289 seropositive members of the cohort. A peripheral blood sample was collected from each donor, and TCR beta sequencing was performed on peripheral blood mononuclear cells. Genomic DNA extraction from the blood cell samples was performed with the Qiagen DNeasy Blood Extraction Kit. This clone was counted a few times. Its antigen target is currently unknown. No base quality values were provided; no much bigger clone lies one nucleotide off. The sample comprised PBMCs. The TCR originated in a woman between 50 and 59 years old in good health and CMV-seropositive.

The nucleotides are TGTGCCAGCAGCATCAGGGGCTCTGGAAACACCATATATTTT. This encodes CASSIRGSGNTIYF. The rearrangement combines TRBV5-4 with TRBJ1-3; the D region possibly corresponds to TRBD1 (6 bases align). Between the V and J ends, shortened by 4 bases and 0 bases respectively, the junction contains 8 bases. Sequences SGHNT (CDR1) and YYREEE (CDR2) are obtained from the germline V gene (reference sequence). Its CDR3 holds 14 amino acids, cysteine through phenylalanine. Only CDR3 DNA remains: 42 bases, in frame from the first base. Joined to the reference TRBV5-4 and TRBJ1-3 proteins, this CDR3 gives the full variable domain: ETGVTQSPTHLIKTRGQQVTLRCSSQSGHNTVSWYQQALGQGPQFIFQYYREEENGRGNFPPRFSGLQFPNYSSELNVNALELDDSALYLCASSIRGSGNTIYFGEGSWLTVV.